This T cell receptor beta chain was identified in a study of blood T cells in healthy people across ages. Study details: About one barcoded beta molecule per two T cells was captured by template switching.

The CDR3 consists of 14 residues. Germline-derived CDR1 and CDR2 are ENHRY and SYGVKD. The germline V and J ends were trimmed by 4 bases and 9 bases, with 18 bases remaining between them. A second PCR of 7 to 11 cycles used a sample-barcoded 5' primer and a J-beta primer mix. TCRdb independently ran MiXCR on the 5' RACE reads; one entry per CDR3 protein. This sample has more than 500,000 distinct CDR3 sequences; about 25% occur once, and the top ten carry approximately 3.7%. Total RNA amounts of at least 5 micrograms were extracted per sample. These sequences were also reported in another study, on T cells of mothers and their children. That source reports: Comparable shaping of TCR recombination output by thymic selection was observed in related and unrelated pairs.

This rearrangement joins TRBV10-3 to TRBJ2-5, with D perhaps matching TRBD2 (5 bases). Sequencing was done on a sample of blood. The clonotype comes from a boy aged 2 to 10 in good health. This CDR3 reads CAISGSGMLEAQYF. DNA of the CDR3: TGTGCCATCAGTGGGTCGGGGATGCTGGAGGCCCAGTACTTC.